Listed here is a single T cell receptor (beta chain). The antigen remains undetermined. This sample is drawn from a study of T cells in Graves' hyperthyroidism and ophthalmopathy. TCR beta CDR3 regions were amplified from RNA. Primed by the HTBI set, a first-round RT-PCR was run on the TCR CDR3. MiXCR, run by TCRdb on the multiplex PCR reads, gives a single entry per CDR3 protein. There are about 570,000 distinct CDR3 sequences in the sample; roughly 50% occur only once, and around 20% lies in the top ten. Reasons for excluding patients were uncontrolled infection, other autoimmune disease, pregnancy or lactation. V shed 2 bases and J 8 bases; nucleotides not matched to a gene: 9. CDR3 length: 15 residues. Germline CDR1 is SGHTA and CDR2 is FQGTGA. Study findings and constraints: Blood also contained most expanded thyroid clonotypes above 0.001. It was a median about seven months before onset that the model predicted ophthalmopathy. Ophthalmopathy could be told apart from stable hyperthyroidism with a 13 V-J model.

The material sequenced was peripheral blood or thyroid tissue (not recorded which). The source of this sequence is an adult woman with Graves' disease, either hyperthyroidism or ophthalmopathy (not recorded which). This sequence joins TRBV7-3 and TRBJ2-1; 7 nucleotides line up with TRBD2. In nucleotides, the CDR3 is TGTGCCAGCAGCTTAGCGGGAGTAATCAGCGATGAGCAGTTCTTC. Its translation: CASSLAGVISDEQFF.